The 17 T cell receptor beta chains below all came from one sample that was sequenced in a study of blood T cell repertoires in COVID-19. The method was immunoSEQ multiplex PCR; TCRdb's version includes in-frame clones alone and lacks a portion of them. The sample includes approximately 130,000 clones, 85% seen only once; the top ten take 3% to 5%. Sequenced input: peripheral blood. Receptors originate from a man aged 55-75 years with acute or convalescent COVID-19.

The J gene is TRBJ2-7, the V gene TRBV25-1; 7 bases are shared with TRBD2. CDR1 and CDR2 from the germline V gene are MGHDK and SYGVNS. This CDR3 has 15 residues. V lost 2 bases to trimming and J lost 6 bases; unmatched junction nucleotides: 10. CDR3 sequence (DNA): TGTGCCAGCAGTGAAAGTGGGGGAGGGCGCGGCGAGCAGTACTTC. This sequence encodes CASSESGGGRGEQYF.

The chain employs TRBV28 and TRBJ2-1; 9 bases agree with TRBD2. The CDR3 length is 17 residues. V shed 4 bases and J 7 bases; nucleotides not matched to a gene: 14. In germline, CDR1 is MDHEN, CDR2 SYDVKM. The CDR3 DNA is TGTGCCAGCAGTTCCAAAGGGGCGGCGGGAGGGAGGAATGAGCAGTTCTTC. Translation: CASSSKGAAGGRNEQFF.

CDR3 DNA: TGTGCCAGCAGTGAAGGAAAAGCGGGAGGCTACAATGAGCAGTTCTTC. This encodes CASSEGKAGGYNEQFF. The genes are TRBV6-1 and TRBJ2-1, with 9 bases fitting TRBD2. J gave up 3 bases and V 1 base, and 4 bases lay outside the gene matches. Looked up from germline, CDR1 is MNHNS and CDR2 is SASEGT. The CDR3 extends over 16 amino acids.

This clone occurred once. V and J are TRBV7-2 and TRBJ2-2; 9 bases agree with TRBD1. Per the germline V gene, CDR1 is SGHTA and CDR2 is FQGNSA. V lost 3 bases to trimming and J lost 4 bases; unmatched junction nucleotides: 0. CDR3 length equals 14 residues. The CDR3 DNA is TGTGCCAGCAGCTTGGGACAGGGCACCGGGGAGCTGTTTTTT. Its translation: CASSLGQGTGELFF.

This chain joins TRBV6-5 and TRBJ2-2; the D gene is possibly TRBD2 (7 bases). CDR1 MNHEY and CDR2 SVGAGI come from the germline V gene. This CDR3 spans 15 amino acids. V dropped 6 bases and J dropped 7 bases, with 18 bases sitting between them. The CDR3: CASRLRRGLNGELFF. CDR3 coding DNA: TGTGCCAGCAGACTACGGCGGGGGCTGAACGGGGAGCTGTTTTTT.

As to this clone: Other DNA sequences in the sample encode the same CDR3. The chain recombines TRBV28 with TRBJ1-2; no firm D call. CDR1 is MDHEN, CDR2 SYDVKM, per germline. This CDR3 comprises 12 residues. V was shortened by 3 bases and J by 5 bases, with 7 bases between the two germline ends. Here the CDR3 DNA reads TGTGCCAGCAGTTTGGGCGGGTATGGCTACACCTTC. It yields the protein CASSLGGYGYTF.

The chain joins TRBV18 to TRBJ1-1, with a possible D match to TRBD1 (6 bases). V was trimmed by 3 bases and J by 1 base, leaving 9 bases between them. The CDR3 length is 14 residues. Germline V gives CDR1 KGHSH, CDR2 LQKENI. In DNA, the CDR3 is TGTGCCAGCTCACCGAGACAGGAGAACACTGAAGCTTTCTTT. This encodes CASSPRQENTEAFF.

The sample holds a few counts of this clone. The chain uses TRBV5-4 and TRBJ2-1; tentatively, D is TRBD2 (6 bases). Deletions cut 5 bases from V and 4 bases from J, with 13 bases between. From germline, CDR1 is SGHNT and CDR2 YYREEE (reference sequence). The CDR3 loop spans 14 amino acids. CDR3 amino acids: CASSSGLDYNEQFF. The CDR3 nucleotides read TGTGCCAGCAGTTCGGGACTCGATTACAATGAGCAGTTCTTC. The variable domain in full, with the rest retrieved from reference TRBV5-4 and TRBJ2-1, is ETGVTQSPTHLIKTRGQQVTLRCSSQSGHNTVSWYQQALGQGPQFIFQYYREEENGRGNFPPRFSGLQFPNYSSELNVNALELDDSALYLCASSSGLDYNEQFFGPGTRLTVL.

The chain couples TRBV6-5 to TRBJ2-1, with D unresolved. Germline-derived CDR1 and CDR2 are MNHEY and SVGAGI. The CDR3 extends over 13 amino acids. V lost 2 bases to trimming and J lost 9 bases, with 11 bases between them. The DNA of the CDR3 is TGTGCCAGCAGTTACACGGCTAGAAGTGAGCAGTTCTTC. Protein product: CASSYTARSEQFF.

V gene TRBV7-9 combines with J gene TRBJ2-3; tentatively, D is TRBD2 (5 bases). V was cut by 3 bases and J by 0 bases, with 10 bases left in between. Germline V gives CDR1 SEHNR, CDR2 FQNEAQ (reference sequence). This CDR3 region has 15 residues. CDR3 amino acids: CASSLEGGSTDTQYF. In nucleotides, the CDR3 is TGTGCCAGCAGCTTGGAAGGCGGGAGCACAGATACGCAGTATTTT.

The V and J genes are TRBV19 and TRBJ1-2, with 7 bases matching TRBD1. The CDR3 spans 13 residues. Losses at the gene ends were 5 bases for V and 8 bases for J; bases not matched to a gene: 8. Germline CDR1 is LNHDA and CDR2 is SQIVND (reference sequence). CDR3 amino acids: CASSPSTGQGYTF. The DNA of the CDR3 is TGTGCCAGTAGTCCCTCGACAGGGCAAGGCTACACCTTC.

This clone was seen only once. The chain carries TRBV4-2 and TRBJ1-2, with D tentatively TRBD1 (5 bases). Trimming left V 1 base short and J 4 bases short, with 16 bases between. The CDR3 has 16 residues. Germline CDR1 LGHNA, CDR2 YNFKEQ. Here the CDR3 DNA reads TGTGCCAGCAGCCAAGTTACGGGGGGGGAAGGCTATGGCTACACCTTC. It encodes CASSQVTGGEGYGYTF.

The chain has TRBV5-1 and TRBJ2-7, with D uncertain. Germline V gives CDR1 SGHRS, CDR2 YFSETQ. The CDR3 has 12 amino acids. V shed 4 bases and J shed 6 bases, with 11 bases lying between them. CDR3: CASSPSHSEQYF. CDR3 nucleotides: TGCGCCAGCAGCCCGAGTCACTCCGAGCAGTACTTC.

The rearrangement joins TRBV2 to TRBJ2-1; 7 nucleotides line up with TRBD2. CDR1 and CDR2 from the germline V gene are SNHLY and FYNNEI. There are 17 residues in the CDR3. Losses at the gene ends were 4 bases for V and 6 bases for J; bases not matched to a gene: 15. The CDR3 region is CASSVVGGRIFPNEQFF. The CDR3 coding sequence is TGTGCCAGCAGTGTAGTGGGAGGGCGTATCTTTCCCAATGAGCAGTTCTTC.

CDR3 coding DNA: TGCGCCAGCAGCCCGTTGGGAGGCAGCAATCAGCCCCAGCATTTT. Its protein is CASSPLGGSNQPQHF. The chain links TRBV5-1 to TRBJ1-5; D is unclear. The CDR3 spans 15 residues. The V end was cut by 4 bases, the J end by 1 base, with 12 bases between. Germline-derived CDR1 and CDR2 are SGHRS and YFSETQ.

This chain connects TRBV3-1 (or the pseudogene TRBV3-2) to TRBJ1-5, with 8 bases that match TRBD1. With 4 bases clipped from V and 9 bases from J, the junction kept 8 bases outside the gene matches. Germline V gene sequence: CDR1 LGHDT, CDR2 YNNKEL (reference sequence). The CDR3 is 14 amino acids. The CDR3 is CASSLGTGQSPQHF. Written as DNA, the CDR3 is TGTGCCAGCAGCCTCGGGACAGGCCAGTCGCCCCAGCATTTT.

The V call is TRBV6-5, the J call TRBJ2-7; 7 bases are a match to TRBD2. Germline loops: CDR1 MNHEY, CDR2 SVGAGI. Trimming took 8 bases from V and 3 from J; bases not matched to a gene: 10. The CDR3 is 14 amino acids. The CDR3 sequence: CASSREYDSYEQYF. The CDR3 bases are TGTGCCAGCTCGCGGGAGTACGACAGCTACGAGCAGTACTTC.